This T cell receptor beta chain was documented in a study of blood T cell repertoires in COVID-19. Across the study: Spain, Italy and the United States supplied samples that represented acute and convalescent COVID-19. PBMCs, B-cell-depleted T cells, or T cells were the source of the cDNA or gDNA that made up the material.

Source study methods: It was from reference gene primer amplification that nucleated cell counts were estimated. This table comes from immunoSEQ multiplex PCR, and its TCRdb copy is limited to in-frame clones, with some not included. The V and J calls and the clone size are those of that table, but D and trimming were determined from the DNA. There are some 150,000 clones in the sample; 85% occur only once, and 2.5% to 3.5% lies in the top ten. V lost 5 bases and J lost 0, with 14 bases in between. The CDR3 loop spans 15 amino acids. Germline V CDR1 and CDR2: MDHEN, SYDVKM. This TCR derives from a man aged 50 to 60 with acute or convalescent COVID-19. The V gene is TRBV28, the J gene TRBJ2-7, with D maybe TRBD1 (6 bases). The sequenced sample consisted of peripheral blood. DNA for the CDR3: TGTGCCAGCAGTCCCCAGGGGATCCTCTCCTACGAGCAGTACTTC. Translating gives CASSPQGILSYEQYF. The variable domain in full, with the rest retrieved from reference TRBV28 and TRBJ2-7, is DVKVTQSSRYLVKRTGEKVFLECVQDMDHENMFWYRQDPGLGLRLIYFSYDVKMKEKGDIPEGYSVSREKKERFSLILESASTNQTSMYLCASSPQGILSYEQYFGPGTRLTVT.